Below, 6 T cell receptor beta chains from the same sample are listed, as sequenced in a study of cytomegalovirus exposure and HLA in healthy donors. The PCR ran on 60 Vbeta and 13 Jbeta primers. Generated by immunoSEQ multiplex PCR, the TCRdb table keeps only in-frame clones and is missing some. This table has over 95,000 clones, around three quarters appearing once. Specimen: PBMCs. The origin of the receptors is a female donor in good health and CMV-seronegative.

The rearrangement links TRBV2 to TRBJ1-2; D perhaps matches TRBD1 (5 bases). The CDR3 has 13 amino acids. Germline lookup yields CDR1 SNHLY and CDR2 FYNNEI. Between the trimmed V and J ends, which lost 4 bases and 0 bases, there was a span of 6 bases. The CDR3 sequence is CASSGRANYGYTF. The CDR3 coding sequence is TGTGCCAGCAGTGGCAGGGCTAACTATGGCTACACCTTC.

Details on this clone: At one end the junction does not follow the germline gene, possibly because of a read error. The rearrangement links TRBV5-6 to TRBJ1-2, with 9 positions matching TRBD1. Germline assignment: CDR1 SGHDT and CDR2 YYEEEE. This CDR3 comprises 15 residues. For the CDR3, the DNA is TGTGCCAGCAGCTTGTGGGGGACAGGGCTCTATAGCTACACCTTC. Translation: CASSLWGTGLYSYTF.

V gene TRBV7-9 combines with J gene TRBJ2-1, with D maybe TRBD1 (7 bases). This CDR3 is built from 15 residues. Trimming pared 5 bases from V and 2 bases from J, leaving 13 bases between. Germline V CDR1 and CDR2: SEHNR, FQNEAQ (reference sequence). As DNA, the CDR3 is TGTGCCAGCAGCACCCAGGGGGGACCCTACAATGAGCAGTTCTTC. Its protein product is CASSTQGGPYNEQFF.

In this sample, this clone turned up a few times. This chain connects TRBV5-6 to TRBJ1-1; the D gene is possibly TRBD1 (5 bases). The CDR3 totals 14 residues. Germline CDR1 and CDR2: SGHDT and YYEEEE. V was pared by 2 bases and J by 1 base, with 9 bases between. The CDR3 DNA is TGTGCCAGCAGCTTTGCCACAGGGAACACTGAAGCTTTCTTT. It codes for CASSFATGNTEAFF.

This clone was seen only once. Written as DNA, the CDR3 is TGTGCCAGCAGTGAAGAATGGGGACTAGCGGGGGGGGAGCAGTTCTTC. Translation: CASSEEWGLAGGEQFF. This rearrangement joins TRBV6-1 to TRBJ2-1, with TRBD2 identical over 16 bases. The germline V gene encodes CDR1 MNHNS and CDR2 SASEGT. The J segment lost 10 bases and the V segment lost 1 base, leaving 4 bases of the junction unmatched. The CDR3 has 16 amino acids.

This rearrangement joins TRBV7-6 to TRBJ1-2; D gene ambiguous. V was clipped by 4 bases and J by 0 bases, with 9 bases between them. CDR1 and CDR2 from the germline V gene are SGHVS and FNYEAQ. CDR3 length equals 14 residues. In DNA, the CDR3 is TGTGCCAGCAGCTATAAACCAGCTAACTATGGCTACACCTTC. As protein: CASSYKPANYGYTF.